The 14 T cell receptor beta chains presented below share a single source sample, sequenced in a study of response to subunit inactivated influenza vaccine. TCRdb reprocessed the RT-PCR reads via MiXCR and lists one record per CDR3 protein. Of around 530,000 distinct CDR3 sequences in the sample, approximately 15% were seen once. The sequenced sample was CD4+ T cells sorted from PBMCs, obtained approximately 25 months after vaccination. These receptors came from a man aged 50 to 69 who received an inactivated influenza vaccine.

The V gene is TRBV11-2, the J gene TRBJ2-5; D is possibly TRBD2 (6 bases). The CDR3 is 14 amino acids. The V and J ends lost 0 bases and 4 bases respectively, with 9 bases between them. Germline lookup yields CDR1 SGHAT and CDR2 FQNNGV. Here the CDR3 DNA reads TGTGCCAGCAGCTTAGATCTGGGACTAGAGACCCAGTACTTC. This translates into CASSLDLGLETQYF.

In DNA, the CDR3 is TGTGCCAGCTCACCGACGACAGCGAACACTGAAGCTTTCTTT. The encoded protein is CASSPTTANTEAFF. The chain recombines TRBV18 with TRBJ1-1; the D gene is possibly TRBD1 (5 bases). V lost 3 bases to trimming and J lost 1 base, with 9 bases between them. This CDR3 has 14 residues. Germline CDR1 is KGHSH and CDR2 is LQKENI.

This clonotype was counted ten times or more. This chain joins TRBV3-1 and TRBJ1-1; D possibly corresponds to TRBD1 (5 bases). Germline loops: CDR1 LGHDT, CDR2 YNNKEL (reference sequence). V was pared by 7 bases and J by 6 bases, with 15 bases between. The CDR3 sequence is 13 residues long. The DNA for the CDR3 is TGTGCCAGCAACTTGCCTGGGACTTCTGAAGCTTTCTTT. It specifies CASNLPGTSEAFF. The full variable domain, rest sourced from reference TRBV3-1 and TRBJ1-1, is DTAVSQTPKYLVTQMGNDKSIKCEQNLGHDTMYWYKQDSKKFLKIMFSYNNKELIINETVPNRFSPKSPDKAHLNLHINSLELGDSAVYFCASNLPGTSEAFFGQGTRLTVV.

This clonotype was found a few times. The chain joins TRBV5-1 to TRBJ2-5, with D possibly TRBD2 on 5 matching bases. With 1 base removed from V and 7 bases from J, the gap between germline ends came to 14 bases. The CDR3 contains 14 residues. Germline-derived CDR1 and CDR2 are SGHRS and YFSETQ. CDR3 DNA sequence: TGCGCCAGCAGCTTGATGCCCAGCGAGGGGACCCAGTACTTC. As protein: CASSLMPSEGTQYF.

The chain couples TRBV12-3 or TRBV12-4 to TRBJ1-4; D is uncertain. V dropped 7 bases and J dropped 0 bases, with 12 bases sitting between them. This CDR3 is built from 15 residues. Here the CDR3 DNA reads TGTGCCAGCACCCTGGGCGCGGCAACTAATGAAAAACTGTTTTTT. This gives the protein CASTLGAATNEKLFF.

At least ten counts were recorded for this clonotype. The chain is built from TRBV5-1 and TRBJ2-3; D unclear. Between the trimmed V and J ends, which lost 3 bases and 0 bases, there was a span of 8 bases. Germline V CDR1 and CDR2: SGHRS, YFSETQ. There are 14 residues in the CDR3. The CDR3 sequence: CASSSTSSTDTQYF. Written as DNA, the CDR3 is TGCGCCAGCAGCTCCACCAGTAGCACAGATACGCAGTATTTT. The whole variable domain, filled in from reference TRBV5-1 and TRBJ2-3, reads KAGVTQTPRYLIKTRGQQVTLSCSPISGHRSVSWYQQTPGQGLQFLFEYFSETQRNKGNFPGRFSGRQFSNSRSEMNVSTLELGDSALYLCASSSTSSTDTQYFGPGTRLTVL.

The CDR3: CTSSQSYSYEQYF. CDR3 in DNA: TGCACCAGCAGCCAATCCTATTCCTACGAGCAGTACTTC. The V call is TRBV1, the J call TRBJ2-7. TRBV1 is classified as a pseudogene. CDR3 size: 13 residues.

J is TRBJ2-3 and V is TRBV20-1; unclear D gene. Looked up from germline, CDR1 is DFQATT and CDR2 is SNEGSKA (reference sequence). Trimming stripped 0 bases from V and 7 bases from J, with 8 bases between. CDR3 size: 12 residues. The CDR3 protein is CSAREVGYTQYF. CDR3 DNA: TGCAGTGCTAGAGAAGTGGGTTATACGCAGTATTTT.

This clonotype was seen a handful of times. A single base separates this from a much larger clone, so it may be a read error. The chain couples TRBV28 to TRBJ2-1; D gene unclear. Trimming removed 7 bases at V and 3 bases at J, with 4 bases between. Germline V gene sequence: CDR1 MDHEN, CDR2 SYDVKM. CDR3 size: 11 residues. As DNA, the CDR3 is TGTGCCAGCATCCTCTACAATGAGCAGTTCTTC. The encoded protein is CASILYNEQFF.

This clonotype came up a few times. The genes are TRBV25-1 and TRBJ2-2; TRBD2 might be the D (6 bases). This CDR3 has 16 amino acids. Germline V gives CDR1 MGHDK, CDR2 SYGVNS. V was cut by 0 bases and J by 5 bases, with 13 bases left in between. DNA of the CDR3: TGTGCCAGCAGTGAATATGGGAGGCTCGGAACCGGGGAGCTGTTTTTT. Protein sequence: CASSEYGRLGTGELFF.

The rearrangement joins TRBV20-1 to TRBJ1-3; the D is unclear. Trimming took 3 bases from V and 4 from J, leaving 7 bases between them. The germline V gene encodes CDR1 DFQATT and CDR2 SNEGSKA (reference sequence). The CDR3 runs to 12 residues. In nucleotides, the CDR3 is TGCAGTGCTAGGCGAGAGGGAAACACCATATATTTT. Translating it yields CSARREGNTIYF.

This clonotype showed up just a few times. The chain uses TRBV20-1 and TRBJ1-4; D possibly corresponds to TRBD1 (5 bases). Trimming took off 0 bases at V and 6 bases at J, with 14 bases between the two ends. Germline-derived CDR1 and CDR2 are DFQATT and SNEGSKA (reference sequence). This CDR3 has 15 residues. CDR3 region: CSARDRQGSDEKLFF. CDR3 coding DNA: TGCAGTGCTAGAGATCGTCAGGGATCGGATGAAAAACTGTTTTTT.

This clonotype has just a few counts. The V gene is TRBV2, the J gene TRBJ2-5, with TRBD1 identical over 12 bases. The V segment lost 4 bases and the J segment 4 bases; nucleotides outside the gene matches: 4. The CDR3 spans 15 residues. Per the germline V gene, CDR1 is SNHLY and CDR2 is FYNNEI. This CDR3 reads CASSAGTGGTETQYF. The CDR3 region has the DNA TGTGCCAGCAGTGCCGGGACAGGGGGCACAGAGACCCAGTACTTC.

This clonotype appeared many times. CDR3 protein: CASSRQVNYEQYF. The CDR3, as DNA: TGTGCCAGCAGTAGACAGGTCAACTACGAGCAGTACTTC. The chain combines TRBV21-1 with TRBJ2-7; the table's D gene call, TRBD1, was not cross checked with the DNA. TRBV21-1 is a recognized pseudogene. CDR3 size: 13 residues.